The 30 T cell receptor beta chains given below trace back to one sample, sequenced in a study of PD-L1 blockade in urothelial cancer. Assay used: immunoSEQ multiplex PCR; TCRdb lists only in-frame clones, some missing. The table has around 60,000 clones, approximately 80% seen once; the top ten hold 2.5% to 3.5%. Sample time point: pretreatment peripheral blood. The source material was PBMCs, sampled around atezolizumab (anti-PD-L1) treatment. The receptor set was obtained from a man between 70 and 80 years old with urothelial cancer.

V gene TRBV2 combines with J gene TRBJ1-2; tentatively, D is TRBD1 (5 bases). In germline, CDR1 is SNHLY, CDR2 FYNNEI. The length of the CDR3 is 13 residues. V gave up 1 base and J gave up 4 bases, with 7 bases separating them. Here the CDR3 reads CASSEGTFYGYTF. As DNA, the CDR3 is TGTGCCAGCAGTGAAGGGACATTCTATGGCTACACCTTC. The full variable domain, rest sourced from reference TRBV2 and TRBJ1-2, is EPEVTQTPSHQVTQMGQEVILRCVPISNHLYFYWYRQILGQKVEFLVSFYNNEISEKSEIFDDQFSVERPDGSNFTLKIRSTKLEDSAMYFCASSEGTFYGYTFGSGTRLTVV.

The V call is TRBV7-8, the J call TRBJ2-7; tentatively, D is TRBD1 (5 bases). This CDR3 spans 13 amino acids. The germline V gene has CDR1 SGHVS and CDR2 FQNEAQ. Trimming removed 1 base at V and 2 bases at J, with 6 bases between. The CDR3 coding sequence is TGTGCCAGCAGCTTAGACAGGCCCTACGAGCAGTACTTC. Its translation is CASSLDRPYEQYF.

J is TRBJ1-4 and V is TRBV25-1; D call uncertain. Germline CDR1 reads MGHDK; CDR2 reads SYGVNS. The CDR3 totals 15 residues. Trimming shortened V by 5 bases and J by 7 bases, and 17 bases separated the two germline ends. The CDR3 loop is CASSQTRSRGEKLFF. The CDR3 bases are TGTGCCAGCAGTCAGACTCGGTCCAGAGGTGAAAAACTGTTTTTT.

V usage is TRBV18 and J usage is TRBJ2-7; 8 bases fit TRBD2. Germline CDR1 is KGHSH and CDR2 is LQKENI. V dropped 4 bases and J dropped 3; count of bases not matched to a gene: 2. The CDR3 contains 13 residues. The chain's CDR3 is CASSLAGYYEQYF. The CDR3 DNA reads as TGTGCCAGCTCACTAGCGGGGTACTACGAGCAGTACTTC.

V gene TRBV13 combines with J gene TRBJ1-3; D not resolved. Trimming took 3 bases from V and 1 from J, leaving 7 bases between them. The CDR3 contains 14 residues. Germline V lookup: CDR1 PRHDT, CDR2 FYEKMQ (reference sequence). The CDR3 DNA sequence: TGTGCCAGCAGCTTGTGGCAGTCTGGAAACACCATATATTTT. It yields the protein CASSLWQSGNTIYF.

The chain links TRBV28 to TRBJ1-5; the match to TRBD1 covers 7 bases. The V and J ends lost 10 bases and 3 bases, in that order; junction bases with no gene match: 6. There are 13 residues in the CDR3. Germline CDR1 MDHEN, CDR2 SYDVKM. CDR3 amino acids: CAITGVSNQPQHF. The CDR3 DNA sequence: TGTGCCATCACAGGGGTTTCCAATCAGCCCCAGCATTTT. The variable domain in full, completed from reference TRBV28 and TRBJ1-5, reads DVKVTQSSRYLVKRTGEKVFLECVQDMDHENMFWYRQDPGLGLRLIYFSYDVKMKEKGDIPEGYSVSREKKERFSLILESASTNQTSMYLCAITGVSNQPQHFGDGTRLSIL.

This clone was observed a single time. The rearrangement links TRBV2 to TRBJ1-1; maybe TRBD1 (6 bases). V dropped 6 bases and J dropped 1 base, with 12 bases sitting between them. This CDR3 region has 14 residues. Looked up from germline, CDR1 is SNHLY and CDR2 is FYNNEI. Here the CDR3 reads CASRRAGANTEAFF. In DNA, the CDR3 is TGTGCCAGCAGAAGAGCAGGGGCGAACACTGAAGCTTTCTTT.

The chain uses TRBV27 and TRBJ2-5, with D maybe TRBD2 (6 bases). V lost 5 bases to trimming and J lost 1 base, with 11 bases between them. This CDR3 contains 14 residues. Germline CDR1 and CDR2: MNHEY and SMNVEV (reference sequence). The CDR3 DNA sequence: TGTGCCAGCAGTAGGAGGGACGGCCAAGAGACCCAGTACTTC. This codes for CASSRRDGQETQYF.

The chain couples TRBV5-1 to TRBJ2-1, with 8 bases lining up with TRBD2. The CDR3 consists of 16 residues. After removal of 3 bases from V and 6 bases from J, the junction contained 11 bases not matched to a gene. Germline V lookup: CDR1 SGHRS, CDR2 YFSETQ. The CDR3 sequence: CASSWAPGLAANEQFF. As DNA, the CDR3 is TGCGCCAGCAGCTGGGCACCAGGACTAGCCGCCAATGAGCAGTTCTTC.

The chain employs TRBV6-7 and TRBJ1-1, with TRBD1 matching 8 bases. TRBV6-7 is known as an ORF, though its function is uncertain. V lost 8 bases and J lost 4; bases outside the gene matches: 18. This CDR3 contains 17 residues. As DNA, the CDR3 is TGTGCCAGCTCAAACCCCGGAGTTACAGGGGGAGGCACTGAAGCTTTCTTT. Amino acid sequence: CASSNPGVTGGGTEAFF.

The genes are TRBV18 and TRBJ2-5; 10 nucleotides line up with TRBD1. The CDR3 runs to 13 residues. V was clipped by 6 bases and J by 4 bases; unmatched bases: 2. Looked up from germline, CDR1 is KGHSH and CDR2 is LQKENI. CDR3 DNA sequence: TGTGCCAGCTCCTGGACAGGGGGAGAGACCCAGTACTTC. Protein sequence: CASSWTGGETQYF.

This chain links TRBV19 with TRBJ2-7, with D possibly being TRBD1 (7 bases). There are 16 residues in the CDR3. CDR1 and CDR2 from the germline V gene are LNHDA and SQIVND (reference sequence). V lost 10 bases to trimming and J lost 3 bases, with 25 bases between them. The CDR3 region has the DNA TGTGCCACCGCTCGAACAGGGGACTCATCTAACTACGAGCAGTACTTC. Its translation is CATARTGDSSNYEQYF.

The CDR3 DNA is TGTGCCTGGAGCGTGAACCAGGGTTTTCGTGGAGCTTTCTTT. Encoded protein: CAWSVNQGFRGAFF. The rearrangement joins TRBV30 to TRBJ1-1; possibly TRBD1 for D (5 bases). Germline V CDR1 and CDR2: GTSNPN, SVGIG (reference sequence). The germline V and J ends were trimmed by 3 bases and 10 bases, with 21 bases remaining between them. This CDR3 comprises 14 residues.

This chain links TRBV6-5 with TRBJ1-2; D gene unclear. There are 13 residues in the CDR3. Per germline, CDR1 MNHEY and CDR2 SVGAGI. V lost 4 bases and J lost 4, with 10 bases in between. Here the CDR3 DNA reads TGTGCCAGCAGTTCGGGAATGATCTATGGCTACACCTTC. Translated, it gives CASSSGMIYGYTF.

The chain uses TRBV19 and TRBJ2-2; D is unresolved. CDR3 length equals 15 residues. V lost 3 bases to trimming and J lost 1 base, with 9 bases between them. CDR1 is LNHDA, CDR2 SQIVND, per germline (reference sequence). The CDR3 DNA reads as TGTGCCAGTAGTATGCGTTCGGTGAACACCGGGGAGCTGTTTTTT. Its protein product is CASSMRSVNTGELFF.

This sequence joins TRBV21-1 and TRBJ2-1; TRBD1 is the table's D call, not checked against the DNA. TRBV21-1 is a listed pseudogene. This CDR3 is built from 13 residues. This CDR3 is CASSKRGYNEQFF. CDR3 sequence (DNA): TGTGCCAGCAGCAAAAGGGGCTACAATGAGCAGTTCTTC.

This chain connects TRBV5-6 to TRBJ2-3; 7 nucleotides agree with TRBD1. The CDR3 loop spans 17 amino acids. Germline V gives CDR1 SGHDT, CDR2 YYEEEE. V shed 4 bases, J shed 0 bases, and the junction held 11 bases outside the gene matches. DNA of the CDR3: TGTGCCAGCAGCATCCAAACAGGGGATGGGAGCACAGATACGCAGTATTTT. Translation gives CASSIQTGDGSTDTQYF.

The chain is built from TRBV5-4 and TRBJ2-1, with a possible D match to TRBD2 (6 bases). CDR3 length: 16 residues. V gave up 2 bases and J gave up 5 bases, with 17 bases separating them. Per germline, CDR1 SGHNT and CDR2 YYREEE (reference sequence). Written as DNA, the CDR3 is TGTGCCAGCAGCTTCGTAGCCAGCGGGCTTAACAATGAGCAGTTCTTC. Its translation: CASSFVASGLNNEQFF.

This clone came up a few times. CDR3 in DNA: TGTGCCAGCAGTTACTCGAGGCAGGGGGGTGGCTACACCTTC. It translates to CASSYSRQGGGYTF. The gene calls are TRBV6-5 and TRBJ1-2, with 7 nucleotides matching TRBD1. V shed 0 bases and J 7 bases; nucleotides not matched to a gene: 5. Germline lookup yields CDR1 MNHEY and CDR2 SVGAGI. This CDR3 spans 14 amino acids.

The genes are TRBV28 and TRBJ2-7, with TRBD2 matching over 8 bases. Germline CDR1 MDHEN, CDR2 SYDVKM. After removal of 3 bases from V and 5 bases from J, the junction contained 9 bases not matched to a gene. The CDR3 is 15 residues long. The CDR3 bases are TGTGCCAGCAGTTTGTCAAGCGGGAGTGTACACGAGCAGTACTTC. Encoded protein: CASSLSSGSVHEQYF.

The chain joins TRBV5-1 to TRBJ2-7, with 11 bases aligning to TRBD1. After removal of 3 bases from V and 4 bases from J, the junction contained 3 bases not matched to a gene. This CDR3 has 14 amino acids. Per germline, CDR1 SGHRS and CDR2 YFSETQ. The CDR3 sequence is CASSWTGGEYEQYF. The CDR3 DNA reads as TGCGCCAGCAGCTGGACAGGGGGCGAATACGAGCAGTACTTC.

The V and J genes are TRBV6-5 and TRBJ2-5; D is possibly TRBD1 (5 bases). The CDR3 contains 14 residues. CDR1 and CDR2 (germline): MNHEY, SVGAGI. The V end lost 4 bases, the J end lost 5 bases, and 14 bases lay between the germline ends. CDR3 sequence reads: CASSLARDSETQYF. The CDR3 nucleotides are TGTGCCAGCAGTTTGGCCAGGGATTCGGAGACCCAGTACTTC.

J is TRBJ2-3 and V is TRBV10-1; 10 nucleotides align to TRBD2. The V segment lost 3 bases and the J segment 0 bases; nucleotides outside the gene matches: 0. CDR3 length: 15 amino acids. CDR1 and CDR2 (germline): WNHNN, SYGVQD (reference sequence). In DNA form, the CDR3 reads TGCGCCAGCAGTGAACTAGCGGGAAGCACAGATACGCAGTATTTT. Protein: CASSELAGSTDTQYF.

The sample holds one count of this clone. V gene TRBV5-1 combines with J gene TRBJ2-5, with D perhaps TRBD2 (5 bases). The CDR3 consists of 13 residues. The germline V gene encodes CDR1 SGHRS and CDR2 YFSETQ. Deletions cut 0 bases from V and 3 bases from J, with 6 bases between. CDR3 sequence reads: CASSLGTEETQYF. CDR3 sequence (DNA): TGCGCCAGCAGCTTGGGGACTGAAGAGACCCAGTACTTC. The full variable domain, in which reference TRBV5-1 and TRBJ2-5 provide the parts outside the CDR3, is KAGVTQTPRYLIKTRGQQVTLSCSPISGHRSVSWYQQTPGQGLQFLFEYFSETQRNKGNFPGRFSGRQFSNSRSEMNVSTLELGDSALYLCASSLGTEETQYFGPGTRLLVL.

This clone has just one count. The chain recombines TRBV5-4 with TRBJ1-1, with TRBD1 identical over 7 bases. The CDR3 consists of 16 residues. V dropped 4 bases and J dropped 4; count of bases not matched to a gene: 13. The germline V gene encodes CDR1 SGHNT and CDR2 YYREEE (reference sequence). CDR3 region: CASSLGGRGPTTEAFF. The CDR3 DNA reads TGTGCCAGCAGCCTTGGGGGTAGGGGGCCAACCACTGAAGCTTTCTTT.

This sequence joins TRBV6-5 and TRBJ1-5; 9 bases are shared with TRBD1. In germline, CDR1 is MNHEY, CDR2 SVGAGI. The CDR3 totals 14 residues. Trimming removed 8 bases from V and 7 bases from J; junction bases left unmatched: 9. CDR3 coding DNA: TGTGCCAGCGGAAGACAGGGGGAAGGACAGCCCCAGCATTTT. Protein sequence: CASGRQGEGQPQHF.

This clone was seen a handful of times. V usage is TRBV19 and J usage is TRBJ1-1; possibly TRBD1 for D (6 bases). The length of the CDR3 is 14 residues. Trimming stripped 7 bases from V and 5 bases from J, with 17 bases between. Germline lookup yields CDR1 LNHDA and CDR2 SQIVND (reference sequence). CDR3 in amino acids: CASTSDVRGTEAFF. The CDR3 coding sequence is TGTGCCAGTACCTCCGACGTCAGGGGAACTGAAGCTTTCTTT. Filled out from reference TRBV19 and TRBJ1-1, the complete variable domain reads DGGITQSPKYLFRKEGQNVTLSCEQNLNHDAMYWYRQDPGQGLRLIYYSQIVNDFQKGDIAEGYSVSREKKESFPLTVTSAQKNPTAFYLCASTSDVRGTEAFFGQGTRLTVV.

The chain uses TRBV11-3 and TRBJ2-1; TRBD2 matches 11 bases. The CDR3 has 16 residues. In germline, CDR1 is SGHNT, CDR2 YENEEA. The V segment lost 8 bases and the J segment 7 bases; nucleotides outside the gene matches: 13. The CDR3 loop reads CASSRLAGPAGNEQFF. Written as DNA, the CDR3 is TGTGCCAGCTCTCGACTAGCGGGGCCAGCGGGGAATGAGCAGTTCTTC.

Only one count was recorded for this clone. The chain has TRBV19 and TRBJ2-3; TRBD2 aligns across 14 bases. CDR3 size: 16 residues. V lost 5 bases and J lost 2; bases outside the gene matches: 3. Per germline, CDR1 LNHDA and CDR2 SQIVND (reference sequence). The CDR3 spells CASSPGLAGATDTQYF. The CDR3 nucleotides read TGTGCCAGTAGTCCGGGACTAGCGGGAGCCACAGATACGCAGTATTTT.

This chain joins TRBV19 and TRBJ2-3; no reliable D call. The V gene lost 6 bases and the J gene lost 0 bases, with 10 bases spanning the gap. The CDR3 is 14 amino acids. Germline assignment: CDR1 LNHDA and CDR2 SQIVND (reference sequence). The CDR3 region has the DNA TGTGCCAGTAGCCTACAGCTTAGCACAGATACGCAGTATTTT. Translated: CASSLQLSTDTQYF.